A single sample is the source of the 26 T cell receptor beta chains below, sequenced in a study of blood T cell repertoires in COVID-19. Data came from immunoSEQ multiplex PCR; TCRdb stores just in-frame clones and leaves some out. Seen here are 140,000 to 150,000 clones, around nine tenths observed once, and the top ten hold approximately 10%. Sequenced: peripheral blood. The receptors were gathered from a man in his sixties with active or convalescent COVID-19.

This chain joins TRBV6-5 and TRBJ2-7; 8 bases are a match to TRBD1. The CDR3 contains 15 residues. The J segment lost 0 bases and the V segment lost 8 bases, leaving 9 bases of the junction unmatched. Germline values: CDR1 MNHEY, CDR2 SVGAGI. Here the CDR3 reads CASQLGQGISYEQYF. In DNA form, the CDR3 reads TGTGCCAGCCAACTCGGACAGGGAATCTCCTACGAGCAGTACTTC.

The CDR3 DNA follows: TGTGCCTCTACGGGGGGCGCGGGCTATGGCTACACCTTC. Its protein product is CASTGGAGYGYTF. The chain recombines TRBV12-3 or TRBV12-4 with TRBJ1-2; D is possibly TRBD1 (6 bases). V was cut by 11 bases and J by 4 bases, with 17 bases left in between. The CDR3 length is 13 residues.

On this clone: Other DNA sequences within the sample encode an identical CDR3. This rearrangement joins TRBV6-5 to TRBJ2-7; 9 bases align to TRBD1. V shed 0 bases and J 2 bases; nucleotides not matched to a gene: 2. Per germline, CDR1 MNHEY and CDR2 SVGAGI. The CDR3 extends over 15 amino acids. The DNA for the CDR3 is TGTGCCAGCAGTTACTCGGGGACAGGGACCTACGAGCAGTACTTC. Its protein is CASSYSGTGTYEQYF.

The chain joins TRBV27 to TRBJ2-1; TRBD2 matches at 11 bases. Looked up from germline, CDR1 is MNHEY and CDR2 is SMNVEV (reference sequence). The CDR3 consists of 17 residues. V shed 6 bases and J 9 bases; nucleotides not matched to a gene: 16. Written as DNA, the CDR3 is TGTGCCAGCAGCCGTAACTCGGGACTAGCGGCTGAACGTGAGCAGTTCTTC. As protein: CASSRNSGLAAEREQFF.

The chain couples TRBV19 to TRBJ2-1, with TRBD1 matching 9 bases. This CDR3 is built from 13 residues. Germline values: CDR1 LNHDA, CDR2 SQIVND (reference sequence). The ends lost 5 bases at V and 8 bases at J; junction bases unmatched: 4. The CDR3 region is CASSSRQGDEQFF. The CDR3 region has the DNA TGTGCCAGTAGTTCTAGACAGGGGGATGAGCAGTTCTTC.

The chain carries TRBV7-2 and TRBJ1-4; D may be TRBD1 (5 bases). The V gene's germline CDR1 is SGHTA and CDR2 FQGNSA. The CDR3 consists of 14 residues. The V end lost 3 bases, the J end lost 4 bases, and 9 bases lay between the germline ends. CDR3 residues: CASSFPGINEKLFF. The CDR3 DNA follows: TGTGCCAGCAGCTTCCCAGGGATTAATGAAAAACTGTTTTTT.

The chain is built from TRBV4-3 and TRBJ1-2; D ambiguous. V lost 1 base and J 4 bases, leaving 13 bases between the germline ends. The CDR3 loop spans 15 amino acids. Germline V lookup: CDR1 LGHNA, CDR2 YSLEER. DNA for the CDR3: TGCGCCAGCAGCCAAGGTCAACGACTTGCCTATGGCTACACCTTC. This sequence encodes CASSQGQRLAYGYTF.

This sequence joins TRBV10-1 and TRBJ1-2; no firm D call. The CDR3 loop spans 14 amino acids. Germline-derived CDR1 and CDR2 are WNHNN and SYGVQD (reference sequence). Trimming removed 5 bases from V and 8 bases from J, with 18 bases in between. The CDR3 DNA sequence: TGCGCCAGCAGTCCCCACACGGGCGCGGGGGGCTACACCTTC. Protein: CASSPHTGAGGYTF.

The chain links TRBV2 to TRBJ2-4; TRBD2 is a possible D gene (6 bases). Trimming took off 3 bases at V and 7 bases at J, with 13 bases between the two ends. Germline CDR1 and CDR2: SNHLY and FYNNEI. The length of the CDR3 is 14 residues. This CDR3 is CASSDSGERNIQYF. DNA for the CDR3: TGTGCCAGCAGTGATTCGGGGGAACGGAACATTCAGTACTTC. Based on the CDR3 plus reference TRBV2 and TRBJ2-4, the full variable domain is EPEVTQTPSHQVTQMGQEVILRCVPISNHLYFYWYRQILGQKVEFLVSFYNNEISEKSEIFDDQFSVERPDGSNFTLKIRSTKLEDSAMYFCASSDSGERNIQYFGAGTRLSVL.

The gene calls are TRBV19 and TRBJ1-5; possible D gene TRBD1, 5 bases. Germline CDR1 LNHDA, CDR2 SQIVND (reference sequence). The CDR3 is 15 amino acids. V was pared by 5 bases and J by 2 bases, with 13 bases between. CDR3 bases: TGTGCCAGTAGTTTCAGGGAGGGAGGCAATCAGCCCCAGCATTTT. Translation: CASSFREGGNQPQHF.

The J gene is TRBJ1-2, the V gene TRBV6-6, with 7 nucleotides matching TRBD1. The germline gives CDR1 MNHNY, CDR2 SVGAGI (reference sequence). The CDR3 has 15 amino acids. The J segment lost 2 bases and the V segment lost 5 bases, leaving 8 bases of the junction unmatched. The CDR3 bases are TGTGCCAGCAGTCAGCGACAGGGCTTAAACTATGGCTACACCTTC. Translated, it gives CASSQRQGLNYGYTF.

This clone was seen only a few times. The chain uses TRBV29-1 and TRBJ1-3, with no clear D. The germline V and J ends were trimmed by 5 bases and 0 bases, with 11 bases remaining between them. CDR1 and CDR2 (germline): SQVTM, ANQGSEA. CDR3 length: 14 residues. CDR3 DNA: TGCAGCGTTATAGGGAGCAGCTCTGGAAACACCATATATTTT. Residues: CSVIGSSSGNTIYF. Full variable domain (outside the CDR3, taken from reference TRBV29-1 and TRBJ1-3): SAVISQKPSRDICQRGTSLTIQCQVDSQVTMMFWYRQQPGQSLTLIATANQGSEATYESGFVIDKFPISRPNLTFSTLTVSNMSPEDSSIYLCSVIGSSSGNTIYFGEGSWLTVV.

The chain recombines TRBV3-1 (or the pseudogene TRBV3-2) with TRBJ1-2, with D tentatively TRBD1 (5 bases). Deletions cut 1 base from V and 4 bases from J, with 10 bases between. Germline CDR1 is LGHDT and CDR2 is YNNKEL (reference sequence). CDR3 size: 14 residues. The CDR3 loop is CASSQGGDGYGYTF. In nucleotides, the CDR3 is TGTGCCAGCAGCCAAGGGGGGGACGGCTATGGCTACACCTTC.

The chain employs TRBV5-4 and TRBJ2-1, with 7 bases lining up with TRBD1. Germline V lookup: CDR1 SGHNT, CDR2 YYREEE (reference sequence). The CDR3 has 15 amino acids. Losses at the gene ends were 5 bases for V and 3 bases for J; bases not matched to a gene: 8. In DNA, the CDR3 is TGTGCCAGCAGTCGGACAGGCTCCAACTACAATGAGCAGTTCTTC. This codes for CASSRTGSNYNEQFF.

This chain connects TRBV7-2 to TRBJ2-5; 11 nucleotides agree with TRBD1. V shed 4 bases and J 4 bases; nucleotides not matched to a gene: 8. Germline V gene lookup returns CDR1 SGHTA and CDR2 FQGNSA. This CDR3 contains 16 residues. CDR3 in DNA: TGTGCCAGCAGCTCTCGGACAGGGGGCGTGACAGAGACCCAGTACTTC. Translated, it gives CASSSRTGGVTETQYF.

V gene TRBV5-1 combines with J gene TRBJ2-7, with TRBD2 as a possible D gene (6 bases). The length of the CDR3 is 15 residues. V was cut by 1 base and J by 6 bases, with 17 bases left in between. Germline values: CDR1 SGHRS, CDR2 YFSETQ. The chain's CDR3 is CASSLQYDMGGEQYF. CDR3 sequence (DNA): TGCGCCAGCAGCTTGCAATACGATATGGGGGGCGAGCAGTACTTC.

V gene TRBV13 combines with J gene TRBJ1-6; D not certain. CDR1 is PRHDT and CDR2 is FYEKMQ in the germline V gene (reference sequence). Trimming cost V 6 bases and J 5 bases, with 17 bases left between them. CDR3 size: 16 residues. The CDR3 spells CASSNKRVSDNSPLHF. DNA of the CDR3: TGTGCCAGCAGTAACAAGCGGGTATCGGATAATTCACCCCTCCACTTT.

The gene calls are TRBV6-5 and TRBJ2-7; the D gene is possibly TRBD1 (6 bases). V dropped 6 bases and J dropped 3 bases, with 12 bases sitting between them. This CDR3 is built from 13 residues. Looked up from germline, CDR1 is MNHEY and CDR2 is SVGAGI. CDR3 loop: CASSRQVFYEQYF. CDR3 DNA sequence: TGTGCCAGCAGCCGACAGGTATTCTACGAGCAGTACTTC.

This clone has only one observation. V usage is TRBV28 and J usage is TRBJ1-1; D uncertain. The CDR3 contains 13 residues. V was clipped by 3 bases and J by 7 bases, with 12 bases between them. The germline V gene encodes CDR1 MDHEN and CDR2 SYDVKM. The CDR3 DNA sequence: TGTGCCAGCAGTTTGGCGGGGAAAGGTGAAGCTTTCTTT. This gives the protein CASSLAGKGEAFF.

The genes are TRBV6-5 and TRBJ2-7; D is possibly TRBD2 (6 bases). Between the trimmed V and J ends, which lost 0 bases and 0 bases, there was a span of 6 bases. This CDR3 has 14 amino acids. CDR1 is MNHEY, CDR2 SVGAGI, per germline. Here the CDR3 DNA reads TGTGCCAGCAGTTACTCGACTAGCTCCTACGAGCAGTACTTC. It is translated as CASSYSTSSYEQYF.

The chain couples TRBV13 to TRBJ1-4; the D is unclear. In germline, CDR1 is PRHDT, CDR2 FYEKMQ (reference sequence). The CDR3 has 17 amino acids. Trimming left V 5 bases short and J 0 bases short, with 16 bases between. The DNA for the CDR3 is TGTGCCAGCAGCCTAAGAAGCAGGTCTGCAACTAATGAAAAACTGTTTTTT. Translation: CASSLRSRSATNEKLFF.

This chain links TRBV5-1 with TRBJ1-5; D is uncertain. The CDR3 runs 13 residues. Trimming shortened V by 0 bases and J by 5 bases, and 6 bases separated the two germline ends. The germline V gene encodes CDR1 SGHRS and CDR2 YFSETQ. The CDR3, as DNA: TGCGCCAGCAGCTTGGACAGTCATCAGCCCCAGCATTTT. It yields the protein CASSLDSHQPQHF.

The V gene is TRBV11-2, the J gene TRBJ2-7; 10 nucleotides line up with TRBD1. The junction had 6 bases not matched to a gene; V was cut back by 4 bases and J by 3 bases. CDR1 and CDR2 (germline): SGHAT, FQNNGV. The CDR3 runs to 15 residues. The CDR3, as DNA: TGTGCCAGCAGCTCCCGAGGGACAGGGGTCTACGAGCAGTACTTC. Amino acid sequence: CASSSRGTGVYEQYF.

This chain joins TRBV9 and TRBJ1-4, with 7 bases that match TRBD1. This CDR3 region has 17 residues. Germline V gene sequence: CDR1 SGDLS, CDR2 YYNGEE. V dropped 3 bases and J dropped 0; count of bases not matched to a gene: 8. CDR3 sequence (DNA): TGTGCCAGCAGCGGAGAGACAGGGCAAGCAACTAATGAAAAACTGTTTTTT. This codes for CASSGETGQATNEKLFF.

V and J are TRBV11-2 and TRBJ2-6, with D unclear. The germline CDR1 and CDR2 sequences are SGHAT and FQNNGV. This CDR3 contains 16 residues. Trimming removed 8 bases at V and 0 bases at J, with 14 bases between. The CDR3 sequence: CASATDISSGANVLTF. The CDR3 region has the DNA TGTGCCAGCGCCACAGACATCTCCTCTGGGGCCAACGTCCTGACTTTC. The full variable domain, completed using reference TRBV11-2 and TRBJ2-6, is EAGVAQSPRYKIIEKRQSVAFWCNPISGHATLYWYQQILGQGPKLLIQFQNNGVVDDSQLPKDRFSAERLKGVDSTLKIQPAKLEDSAVYLCASATDISSGANVLTFGAGSRLTVL.

CDR3 sequence: CASSEPGTGNTIYF. DNA for the CDR3: TGTGCCAGCAGTGAACCAGGGACTGGAAACACCATATATTTT. The chain joins TRBV6-1 to TRBJ1-3, with D perhaps matching TRBD1 (5 bases). CDR3 length: 14 amino acids. V lost 2 bases to trimming and J lost 2 bases, with 7 bases between them. Germline loops: CDR1 MNHNS, CDR2 SASEGT.